Presented here are 30 T cell receptor beta chains from one specimen sequenced in a study of blood T cell repertoires in COVID-19. Some clones are missing from TCRdb's copy, which holds only in-frame ones; the method was immunoSEQ multiplex PCR. The data hold 350,000 or so clones, with around nine tenths observed a single time. The sequencing sample was made of PBMCs or T cells enriched from blood (not recorded which). The receptors here all came from a woman aged 25 to 39 who had been exposed to COVID-19.

V usage is TRBV11-2 and J usage is TRBJ2-1; possible D gene TRBD2, 6 bases. Looked up from germline, CDR1 is SGHAT and CDR2 is FQNNGV. The CDR3 length is 15 residues. Deletions cut 5 bases from V and 5 bases from J, with 16 bases between. Written as DNA, the CDR3 is TGTGCCAGCAGCACCCGGGACTCCACGAACAATGAGCAGTTCTTC. Translating gives CASSTRDSTNNEQFF.

As DNA, the CDR3 is TGTGCCATCAGTGAGCCAGTGACAGCGAACACCGGGGAGCTGTTTTTT. It translates to CAISEPVTANTGELFF. The chain recombines TRBV10-3 with TRBJ2-2; maybe TRBD1 (5 bases). The CDR3 has 16 amino acids. Germline V gene sequence: CDR1 ENHRY, CDR2 SYGVKD. V was shortened by 2 bases and J by 0 bases, with 10 bases between the two germline ends.

The chain employs TRBV7-9 and TRBJ2-7; the match to TRBD2 covers 10 bases. The germline V gene has CDR1 SEHNR and CDR2 FQNEAQ (reference sequence). The ends lost 4 bases at V and 7 bases at J; junction bases unmatched: 16. This CDR3 comprises 17 residues. CDR3 coding DNA: TGTGCCAGCAGCTACGCCAGTAGCGGGAGGAGGACGGGAGAGCAGTACTTC. Translated: CASSYASSGRRTGEQYF.

The chain combines TRBV5-6 with TRBJ1-2; D is uncertain. Trimming stripped 0 bases from V and 1 base from J, with 4 bases between. The CDR3 extends over 13 amino acids. In germline, CDR1 is SGHDT, CDR2 YYEEEE. The CDR3 DNA reads as TGTGCCAGCAGCTTGGTATATAACTATGGCTACACCTTC. Protein: CASSLVYNYGYTF.

The CDR3 here is CASGLVHALDTGELFF. The CDR3 DNA follows: TGTGCTAGTGGTTTGGTACATGCTCTCGACACCGGGGAGCTGTTTTTT. V gene TRBV12-5 combines with J gene TRBJ2-2; the D is unclear. V dropped 0 bases and J dropped 3 bases, with 11 bases sitting between them. Per germline, CDR1 LGHNT and CDR2 FRNRAP. The CDR3 consists of 16 residues.

The rearrangement uses TRBV18 and TRBJ1-3; no clear D gene. The V and J ends lost 3 bases and 0 bases respectively, with 9 bases between them. The length of the CDR3 is 15 residues. The germline V gene encodes CDR1 KGHSH and CDR2 LQKENI. CDR3 protein: CASSPIESSGNTIYF. The CDR3, as DNA: TGTGCCAGCTCACCCATCGAGAGCTCTGGAAACACCATATATTTT.

The chain couples TRBV9 to TRBJ2-1; tentative D call: TRBD2 (6 bases). V was shortened by 4 bases and J by 9 bases, with 20 bases between the two germline ends. Germline V gives CDR1 SGDLS, CDR2 YYNGEE. The CDR3 consists of 15 residues. The CDR3: CASSPRLDSVVEQFF. As DNA, the CDR3 is TGTGCCAGCAGCCCCCGACTAGACTCCGTGGTTGAGCAGTTCTTC.

The J gene is TRBJ2-7, the V gene TRBV6-5; 7 bases fit TRBD2. CDR3 length equals 15 residues. Trimming removed 5 bases from V and 2 bases from J; junction bases left unmatched: 9. Looked up from germline, CDR1 is MNHEY and CDR2 is SVGAGI. The CDR3 region is CASSPTGTIPYEQYF. The CDR3 DNA sequence: TGTGCCAGCAGTCCTACCGGGACTATCCCCTACGAGCAGTACTTC.

The rearrangement links TRBV10-3 to TRBJ2-7; TRBD1 might be the D (5 bases). Deletions cut 4 bases from V and 1 base from J, with 8 bases between. This CDR3 region has 13 residues. Per the germline V gene, CDR1 is ENHRY and CDR2 is SYGVKD. In DNA form, the CDR3 reads TGTGCCATCAGTGCCAGGGTTTCCTACGAGCAGTACTTC. It yields the protein CAISARVSYEQYF.

This clone has just one count. The genes are TRBV7-9 and TRBJ2-7; no clear D. The germline V gene encodes CDR1 SEHNR and CDR2 FQNEAQ (reference sequence). The CDR3 runs to 14 residues. Between the trimmed V and J ends, which lost 7 bases and 0 bases, there was a span of 13 bases. This CDR3 reads CASTLLGTSYEQYF. Written as DNA, the CDR3 is TGTGCCAGCACCCTCCTCGGTACCTCCTACGAGCAGTACTTC.

J is TRBJ2-3 and V is TRBV27; 12 nucleotides match TRBD2. The V segment lost 10 bases and the J segment 1 base; nucleotides outside the gene matches: 12. The CDR3 is 17 amino acids. The germline CDR1 and CDR2 sequences are MNHEY and SMNVEV (reference sequence). CDR3 in DNA: TGTGCCACCGAGAGAAGGACTAGCGGGGACCGCACAGATACGCAGTATTTT. The encoded protein is CATERRTSGDRTDTQYF.

The chain joins TRBV14 to TRBJ2-1, with TRBD2 identical over 7 bases. The CDR3 has 17 residues. With 0 bases clipped from V and 4 bases from J, the junction kept 9 bases outside the gene matches. Germline CDR1 is SGHDN and CDR2 is FVKESK. CDR3 coding DNA: TGTGCCAGCAGCCAAGATGGGTTTGGCGGGGGATACAATGAGCAGTTCTTC. Protein sequence: CASSQDGFGGGYNEQFF.

The chain carries TRBV6-5 and TRBJ2-7, with 9 nucleotides matching TRBD2. CDR3 length: 12 residues. Germline CDR1 reads MNHEY; CDR2 reads SVGAGI. V shed 8 bases, J shed 5 bases, and the junction held 4 bases outside the gene matches. In DNA form, the CDR3 reads TGTGCCAGCTTAGCGGGAGCGCACGAGCAGTACTTC. Its protein is CASLAGAHEQYF.

In DNA, the CDR3 is TGTGCCAGCAGCTACCCAGCGGGGAACACAGATACGCAGTATTTT. Translating it yields CASSYPAGNTDTQYF. The chain joins TRBV21-1 to TRBJ2-3; the table names TRBD2, a call not compared with the DNA. TRBV21-1 is designated a pseudogene. CDR3 size: 15 residues.

The chain employs TRBV18 and TRBJ2-1; a possible D gene is TRBD1 (6 bases). Trimming took off 6 bases at V and 0 bases at J, with 9 bases between the two ends. This CDR3 is built from 14 residues. Germline V gene data show CDR1 as KGHSH and CDR2 as LQKENI. The DNA of the CDR3 is TGTGCCAGCTCCCCGACAGGCTCCTACAATGAGCAGTTCTTC. As protein: CASSPTGSYNEQFF.

The genes are TRBV5-1 and TRBJ2-1, with D maybe TRBD2 (6 bases). The CDR3 is 15 residues long. The germline CDR1 and CDR2 sequences are SGHRS and YFSETQ. V lost 1 base, J lost 8 bases, and 16 bases lay in between. The CDR3: CASSLIARREDEQFF. The CDR3 DNA follows: TGCGCCAGCAGCTTGATTGCAAGAAGGGAGGATGAGCAGTTCTTC.

V and J are TRBV5-1 and TRBJ2-7; the match to TRBD2 covers 7 bases. V lost 5 bases, J lost 5 bases, and 16 bases stayed unmatched. CDR3 length: 16 amino acids. CDR1 is SGHRS and CDR2 is YFSETQ in the germline V gene. The CDR3 here is CASSYDFWGGSDEQYF. The DNA of the CDR3 is TGCGCCAGCAGTTATGACTTTTGGGGCGGGAGCGACGAGCAGTACTTC.

The genes are TRBV5-1 and TRBJ1-1; 7 bases map to TRBD1. The CDR3 is 15 amino acids. The V gene's germline CDR1 is SGHRS and CDR2 YFSETQ. J gave up 2 bases and V 0 bases, and 4 bases lay outside the gene matches. CDR3 residues: CASSLAGTDNTEAFF. CDR3 nucleotides: TGCGCCAGCAGCTTGGCCGGGACAGACAACACTGAAGCTTTCTTT. The whole variable domain, filled in from reference TRBV5-1 and TRBJ1-1, reads KAGVTQTPRYLIKTRGQQVTLSCSPISGHRSVSWYQQTPGQGLQFLFEYFSETQRNKGNFPGRFSGRQFSNSRSEMNVSTLELGDSALYLCASSLAGTDNTEAFFGQGTRLTVV.

The rearrangement joins TRBV19 to TRBJ1-5, with 7 bases that match TRBD1. Per germline, CDR1 LNHDA and CDR2 SQIVND (reference sequence). V lost 6 bases, J lost 0 bases, and 5 bases stayed unmatched. The CDR3 is 15 residues long. The chain's CDR3 is CASRQGPFSNQPQHF. The CDR3 nucleotides are TGTGCCAGTAGACAGGGGCCGTTTAGCAATCAGCCCCAGCATTTT.

The V call is TRBV6-5, the J call TRBJ1-2, with 7 bases that match TRBD1. Germline CDR1 is MNHEY and CDR2 is SVGAGI. The CDR3 spans 14 residues. V shed 3 bases and J 4 bases; nucleotides not matched to a gene: 5. Written as DNA, the CDR3 is TGTGCCAGCAGTTATGTGGACAGGCTCTATGGCTACACCTTC. The encoded protein is CASSYVDRLYGYTF.

The chain carries TRBV5-4 and TRBJ2-3; D might be TRBD1 (6 bases). Between the trimmed V and J ends, which lost 3 bases and 2 bases, there was a span of 10 bases. CDR1 SGHNT and CDR2 YYREEE come from the germline V gene (reference sequence). This CDR3 contains 14 residues. CDR3 in amino acids: CASSYQGHTDTQYF. CDR3 coding DNA: TGTGCCAGCAGCTATCAGGGGCACACAGATACGCAGTATTTT.

This rearrangement joins TRBV19 to TRBJ2-1; 7 bases are a match to TRBD2. Germline CDR1 and CDR2: LNHDA and SQIVND (reference sequence). There are 12 residues in the CDR3. Trimming cost V 4 bases and J 6 bases; bases outside gene matches: 0. DNA of the CDR3: TGTGCCAGTAGTACTAGCGGCAATGAGCAGTTCTTC. Translation gives CASSTSGNEQFF.

V usage is TRBV6-6 and J usage is TRBJ2-7; D uncertain. CDR3 length equals 14 residues. V lost 5 bases, J lost 1 base, and 12 bases lay in between. Germline V gives CDR1 MNHNY, CDR2 SVGAGI (reference sequence). CDR3 nucleotide sequence: TGTGCCAGCAGTCCCAGACATAATTCCTACGAGCAGTACTTC. This encodes CASSPRHNSYEQYF.

This clone occurred once. The genes are TRBV5-1 and TRBJ2-3; 7 positions match TRBD2. CDR1 is SGHRS, CDR2 YFSETQ, per germline. V was clipped by 2 bases and J by 0 bases; unmatched bases: 6. The CDR3 contains 16 residues. The CDR3 loop reads CASSFGSSGSTDTQYF. CDR3 in DNA: TGCGCCAGCAGCTTCGGGTCTAGCGGCAGCACAGATACGCAGTATTTT.

The rearrangement links TRBV11-2 to TRBJ2-1; 10 bases match TRBD2. Trimming at V came to 8 bases and at J to 3 bases, leaving 7 bases not matched to a gene. The CDR3 has 15 amino acids. Germline V gives CDR1 SGHAT, CDR2 FQNNGV. This chain's CDR3 is CASSLAGGFYNEQFF. DNA for the CDR3: TGTGCCAGCTCCTTAGCGGGAGGCTTCTACAATGAGCAGTTCTTC.

V is TRBV6-5 and J is TRBJ2-5; 13 bases are a match to TRBD2. CDR3 length equals 15 residues. Germline loops: CDR1 MNHEY, CDR2 SVGAGI. Losses at the gene ends were 8 bases for V and 5 bases for J; bases not matched to a gene: 8. CDR3 amino acids: CASAGLAGPRETQYF. CDR3 bases: TGTGCCAGCGCGGGACTAGCGGGACCCCGGGAGACCCAGTACTTC.

This sequence joins TRBV3-1 (or the pseudogene TRBV3-2) and TRBJ2-3, with 7 bases identical to TRBD2. V lost 0 bases, J lost 2 bases, and 14 bases stayed unmatched. Germline V gene data show CDR1 as LGHDT and CDR2 as YNNKEL (reference sequence). There are 19 residues in the CDR3. CDR3 coding DNA: TGTGCCAGCAGCCAAGATGCCCCATGGGGCGGGGGATCCACAGATACGCAGTATTTT. Protein: CASSQDAPWGGGSTDTQYF.

The chain joins TRBV23-1 to TRBJ2-7, with D tentatively TRBD2 (6 bases). TRBV23-1 is marked as an open reading frame, function uncertain. The CDR3 length is 11 residues. The V end lost 10 bases, the J end lost 2 bases, and 9 bases lay between the germline ends. The CDR3 bases are TGCGCCACAGGGACTCCCTACGAGCAGTACTTC. This codes for CATGTPYEQYF.

The J gene is TRBJ1-2, the V gene TRBV6-6, with a weak D call TRBD1 (6 bases). The germline V and J ends were trimmed by 7 bases and 2 bases, with 14 bases remaining between them. Germline V lookup: CDR1 MNHNY, CDR2 SVGAGI (reference sequence). CDR3 size: 14 residues. Here the CDR3 reads CASTEQGRNYGYTF. DNA for the CDR3: TGTGCCAGCACAGAACAGGGACGGAACTATGGCTACACCTTC.

This clone showed up just once. The chain employs TRBV15 and TRBJ1-5; 8 bases line up with TRBD1. Per germline, CDR1 LNHNV and CDR2 YYDKDF (reference sequence). This CDR3 has 14 amino acids. Unmatched junction bases numbered 11, after V lost 9 bases and J lost 7 bases. In DNA form, the CDR3 reads TGTGCCACTAGACAGACAGGGGTAGGCCAGCCCCAGCATTTT. Amino acids: CATRQTGVGQPQHF. Using reference TRBV15 and TRBJ1-5 for the parts outside the CDR3, the full variable domain is DAMVIQNPRYQVTQFGKPVTLSCSQTLNHNVMYWYQQKSSQAPKLLFHYYDKDFNNEADTPDNFQSRRPNTSFCFLDIRSPGLGDTAMYLCATRQTGVGQPQHFGDGTRLSIL.